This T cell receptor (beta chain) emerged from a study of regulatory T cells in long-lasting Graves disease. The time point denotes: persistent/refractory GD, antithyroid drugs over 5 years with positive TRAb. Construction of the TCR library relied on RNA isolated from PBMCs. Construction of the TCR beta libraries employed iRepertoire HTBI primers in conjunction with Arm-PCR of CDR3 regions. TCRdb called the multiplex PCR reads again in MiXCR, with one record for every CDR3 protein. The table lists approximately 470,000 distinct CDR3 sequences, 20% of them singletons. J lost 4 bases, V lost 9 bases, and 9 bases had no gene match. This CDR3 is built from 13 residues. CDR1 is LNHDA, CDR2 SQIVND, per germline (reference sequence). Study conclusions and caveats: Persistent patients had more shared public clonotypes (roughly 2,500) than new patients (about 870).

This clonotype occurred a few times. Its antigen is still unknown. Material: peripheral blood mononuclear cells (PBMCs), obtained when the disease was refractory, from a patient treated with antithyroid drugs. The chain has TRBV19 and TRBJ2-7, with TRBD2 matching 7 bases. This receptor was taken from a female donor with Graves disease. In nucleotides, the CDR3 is TGTGCCAGCGGGGGGACTCTTAGTTACGAGCAGTACTTC. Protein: CASGGTLSYEQYF.